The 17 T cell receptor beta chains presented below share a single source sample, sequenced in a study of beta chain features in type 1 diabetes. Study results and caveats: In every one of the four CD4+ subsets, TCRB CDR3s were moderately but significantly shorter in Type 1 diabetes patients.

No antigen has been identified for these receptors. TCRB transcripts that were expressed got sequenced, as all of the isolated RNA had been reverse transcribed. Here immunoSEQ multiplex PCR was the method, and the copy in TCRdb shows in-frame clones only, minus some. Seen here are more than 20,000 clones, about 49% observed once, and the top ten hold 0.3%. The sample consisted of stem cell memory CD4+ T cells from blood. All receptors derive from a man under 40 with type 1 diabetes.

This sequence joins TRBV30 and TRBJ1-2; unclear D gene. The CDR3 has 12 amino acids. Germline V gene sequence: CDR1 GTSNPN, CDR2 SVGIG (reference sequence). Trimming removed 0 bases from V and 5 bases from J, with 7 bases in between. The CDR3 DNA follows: TGTGCCTGGAGTGTACGAGGGTATGGCTACACCTTC. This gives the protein CAWSVRGYGYTF. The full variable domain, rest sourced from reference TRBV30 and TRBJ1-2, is SQTIHQWPATLVQPVGSPLSLECTVEGTSNPNLYWYRQAAGRGLQLLFYSVGIGQISSEVPQNLSASRPQDRQFILSSKKLLLSDSGFYLCAWSVRGYGYTFGSGTRLTVV.

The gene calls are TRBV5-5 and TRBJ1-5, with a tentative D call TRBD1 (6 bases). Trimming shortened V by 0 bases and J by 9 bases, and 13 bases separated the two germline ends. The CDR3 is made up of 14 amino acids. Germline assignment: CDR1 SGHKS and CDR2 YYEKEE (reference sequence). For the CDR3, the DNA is TGTGCCAGCAGCTTGGGACAGGTGAAAGCGCCCCAGCATTTT. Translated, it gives CASSLGQVKAPQHF.

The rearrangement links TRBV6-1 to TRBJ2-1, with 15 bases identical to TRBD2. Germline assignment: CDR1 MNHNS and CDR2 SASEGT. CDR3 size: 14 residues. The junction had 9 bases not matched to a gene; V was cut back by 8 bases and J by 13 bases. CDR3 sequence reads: CASGGLAGGPSQFF. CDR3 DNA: TGTGCCAGCGGAGGACTAGCGGGAGGGCCTAGTCAGTTCTTC.

The CDR3 DNA is TGTGCCAGCAGCCCCCCGGGACTAGCGGGAGCCGGCACAGATACGCAGTATTTT. Protein sequence: CASSPPGLAGAGTDTQYF. The chain carries TRBV7-9 and TRBJ2-3, with 14 bases lining up with TRBD2. Germline V gene data show CDR1 as SEHNR and CDR2 as FQNEAQ (reference sequence). V trimming: 5 bases; J trimming: 1 base; junction bases outside the gene matches: 8. CDR3 size: 18 residues.

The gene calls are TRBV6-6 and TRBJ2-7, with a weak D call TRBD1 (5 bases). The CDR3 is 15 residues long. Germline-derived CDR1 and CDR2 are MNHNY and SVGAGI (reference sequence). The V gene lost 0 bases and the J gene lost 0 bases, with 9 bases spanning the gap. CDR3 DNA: TGTGCCAGCAGTTACTCTCAGGGTAGCTCCTACGAGCAGTACTTC. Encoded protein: CASSYSQGSSYEQYF.

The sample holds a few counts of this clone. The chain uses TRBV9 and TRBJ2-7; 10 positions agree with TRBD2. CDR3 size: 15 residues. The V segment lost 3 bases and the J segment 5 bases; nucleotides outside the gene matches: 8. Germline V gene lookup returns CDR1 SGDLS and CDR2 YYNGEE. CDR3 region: CASSGNSGGFNEQYF. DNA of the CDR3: TGTGCCAGCAGCGGGAATAGCGGGGGGTTCAACGAGCAGTACTTC. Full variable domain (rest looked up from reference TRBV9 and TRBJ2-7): DSGVTQTPKHLITATGQRVTLRCSPRSGDLSVYWYQQSLDQGLQFLIQYYNGEERAKGNILERFSAQQFPDLHSELNLSSLELGDSALYFCASSGNSGGFNEQYFGPGTRLTVT.

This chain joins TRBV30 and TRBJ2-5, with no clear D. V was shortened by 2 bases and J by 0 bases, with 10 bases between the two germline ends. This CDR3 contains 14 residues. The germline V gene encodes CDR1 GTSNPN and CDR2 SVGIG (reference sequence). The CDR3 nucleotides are TGTGCCTGGAGTATAGAGCTTAACCAAGAGACCCAGTACTTC. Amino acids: CAWSIELNQETQYF.

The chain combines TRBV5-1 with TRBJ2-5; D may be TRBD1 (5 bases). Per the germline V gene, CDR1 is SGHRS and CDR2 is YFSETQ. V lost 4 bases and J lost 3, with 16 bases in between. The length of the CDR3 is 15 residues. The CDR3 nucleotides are TGCGCCAGCAGCGGCCCCAGGGTAGCTGAAGAGACCCAGTACTTC. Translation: CASSGPRVAEETQYF.

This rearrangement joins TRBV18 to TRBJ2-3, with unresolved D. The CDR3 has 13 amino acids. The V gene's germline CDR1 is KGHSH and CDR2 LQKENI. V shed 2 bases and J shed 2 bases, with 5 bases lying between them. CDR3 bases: TGTGCCAGCTCACCAAGCCCCACAGATACGCAGTATTTT. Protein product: CASSPSPTDTQYF.

The CDR3 DNA is TGTGCCAGCAGTTCCGGGGGGGAGACCCAGTACTTC. This encodes CASSSGGETQYF. The rearrangement joins TRBV27 to TRBJ2-5; 7 bases align to TRBD2. V dropped 4 bases and J dropped 5; count of bases not matched to a gene: 1. Per germline, CDR1 MNHEY and CDR2 SMNVEV (reference sequence). The CDR3 spans 12 residues.

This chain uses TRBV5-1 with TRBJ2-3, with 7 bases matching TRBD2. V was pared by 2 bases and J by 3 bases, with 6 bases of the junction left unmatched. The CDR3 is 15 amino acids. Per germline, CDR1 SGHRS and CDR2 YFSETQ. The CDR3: CASSFNLAETDTQYF. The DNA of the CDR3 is TGCGCCAGCAGCTTTAACCTAGCGGAAACAGATACGCAGTATTTT.

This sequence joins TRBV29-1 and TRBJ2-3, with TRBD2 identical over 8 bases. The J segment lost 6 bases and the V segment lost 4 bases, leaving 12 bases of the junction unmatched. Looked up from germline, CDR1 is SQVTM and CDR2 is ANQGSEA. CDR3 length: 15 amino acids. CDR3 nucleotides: TGCAGCGTTGTCGGAGCGGGGGAACACCCGGATACGCAGTATTTT. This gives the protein CSVVGAGEHPDTQYF.

The CDR3 bases are TGTGCCAGCAGCTTGAGGGGCCTGGGTTCACCCCTCCACTTT. Its protein is CASSLRGLGSPLHF. The V call is TRBV5-6, the J call TRBJ1-6; tentatively, D is TRBD1 (5 bases). Between the trimmed V and J ends, which lost 1 base and 9 bases, there was a span of 11 bases. From germline, CDR1 is SGHDT and CDR2 YYEEEE. CDR3 length: 14 amino acids. Drawing the rest from reference TRBV5-6 and TRBJ1-6, the complete variable domain is DAGVTQSPTHLIKTRGQQVTLRCSPKSGHDTVSWYQQALGQGPQFIFQYYEEEERQRGNFPDRFSGHQFPNYSSELNVNALLLGDSALYLCASSLRGLGSPLHFGNGTRLTVT.

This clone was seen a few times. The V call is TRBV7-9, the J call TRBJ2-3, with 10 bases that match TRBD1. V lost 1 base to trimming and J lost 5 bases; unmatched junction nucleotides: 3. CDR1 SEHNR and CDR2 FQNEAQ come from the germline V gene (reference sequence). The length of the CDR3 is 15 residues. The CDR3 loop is CASSLEGQGRDTQYF. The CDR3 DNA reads TGTGCCAGCAGCTTAGAGGGACAGGGGAGAGATACGCAGTATTTT. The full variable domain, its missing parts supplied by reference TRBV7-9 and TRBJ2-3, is DTGVSQNPRHKITKRGQNVTFRCDPISEHNRLYWYRQTLGQGPEFLTYFQNEAQLEKSRLLSDRFSAERPKGSFSTLEIQRTEQGDSAMYLCASSLEGQGRDTQYFGPGTRLTVL.

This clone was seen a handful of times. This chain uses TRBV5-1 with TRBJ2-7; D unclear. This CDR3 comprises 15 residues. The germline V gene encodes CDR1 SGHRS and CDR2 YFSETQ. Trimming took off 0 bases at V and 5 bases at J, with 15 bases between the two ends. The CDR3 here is CASSLDPRPEDEQYF. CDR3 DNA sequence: TGCGCCAGCAGCTTGGATCCACGGCCCGAGGACGAGCAGTACTTC.

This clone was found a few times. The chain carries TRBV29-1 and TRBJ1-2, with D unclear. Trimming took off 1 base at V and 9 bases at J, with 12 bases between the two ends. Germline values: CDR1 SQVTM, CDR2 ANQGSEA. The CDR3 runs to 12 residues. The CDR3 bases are TGCAGCGTTGAAGCGGCGGCAGATAGCTACACCTTC. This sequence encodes CSVEAAADSYTF.

The DNA for the CDR3 is TGTGCCTGGTCCACTGCGGTCTACGAGCAGTACTTC. Translating gives CAWSTAVYEQYF. The genes are TRBV30 and TRBJ2-7, with D unresolved. V was shortened by 5 bases and J by 3 bases, with 11 bases between the two germline ends. Per the germline V gene, CDR1 is GTSNPN and CDR2 is SVGIG (reference sequence). This CDR3 is built from 12 residues. Full variable domain (rest looked up from reference TRBV30 and TRBJ2-7): SQTIHQWPATLVQPVGSPLSLECTVEGTSNPNLYWYRQAAGRGLQLLFYSVGIGQISSEVPQNLSASRPQDRQFILSSKKLLLSDSGFYLCAWSTAVYEQYFGPGTRLTVT.